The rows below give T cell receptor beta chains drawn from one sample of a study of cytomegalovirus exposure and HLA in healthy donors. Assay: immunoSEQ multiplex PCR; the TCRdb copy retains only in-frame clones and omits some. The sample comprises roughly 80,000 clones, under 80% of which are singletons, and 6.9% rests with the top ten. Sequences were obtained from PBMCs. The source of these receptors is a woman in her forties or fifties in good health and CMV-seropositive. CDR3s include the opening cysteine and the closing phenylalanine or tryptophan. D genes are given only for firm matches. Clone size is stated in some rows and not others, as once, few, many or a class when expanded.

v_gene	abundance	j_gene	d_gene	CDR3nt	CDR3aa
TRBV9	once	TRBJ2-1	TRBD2	TGTGCCAGCAGCGGGACTAGCGGGGGTGACTACAATGAGCAGTTCTTC	CASSGTSGGDYNEQFF
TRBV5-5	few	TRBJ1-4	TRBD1	TGTGCCAGCAGCTTGGTGTCGCCTGGGACAGGGGGCTCAAAGAATGAAAAACTGTTTTTT	CASSLVSPGTGGSKNEKLFF
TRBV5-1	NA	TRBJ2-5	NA	TGCGCCAGCAGCCCCACTATTGAAGAGACCCAGTACTTC	CASSPTIEETQYF
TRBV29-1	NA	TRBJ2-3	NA	TGCAGCGCCCGGGGAGACACAGATACGCAGTATTTT	CSARGDTDTQYF
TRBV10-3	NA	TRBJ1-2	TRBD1	TGTGCCATCAGTGCTACGACCGGGGACAGGGGGAAAAGGGACTATGGCTACACCTTC	CAISATTGDRGKRDYGYTF
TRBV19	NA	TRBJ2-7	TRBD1	TGTGCCAGTAGTATAGGATCTATGGGGACAGGAGTTTACGAGCAGTACTTC	CASSIGSMGTGVYEQYF
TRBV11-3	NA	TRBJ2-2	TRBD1	TGTGCCAGCAGCCCCCGACAGGGGACCGGGGAGCTGTTTTTT	CASSPRQGTGELFF
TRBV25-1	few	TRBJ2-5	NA	TGTGCCAGCAGTGAATACAGTTGGGGGGAGAGCGAGACCCAGTACTTC	CASSEYSWGESETQYF
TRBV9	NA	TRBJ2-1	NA	TGTGCCAGCAGCATTTTTCTAGACAGGCTAATCAATGAGCAGTTCTTC	CASSIFLDRLINEQFF
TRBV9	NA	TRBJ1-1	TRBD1	TGTGCCAGCAGCTTCCTGGACAGGGAATTCAGTGAAGCTTTCTTT	CASSFLDREFSEAFF
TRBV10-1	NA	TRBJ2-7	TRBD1	TGCGCCAGCAGTCTGACAGGGTCCTACGAGCAGTACTTC	CASSLTGSYEQYF
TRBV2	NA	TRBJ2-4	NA	TGTGCCAGACGAGGAGGGGAGAGGGACAAAAACATTCAGTACTTC	CARRGGERDKNIQYF
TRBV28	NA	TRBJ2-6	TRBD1	TGTGCCAGCAGGAAACAGGGGATCTCTGGGGCCAACGTCCTGACTTTC	CASRKQGISGANVLTF
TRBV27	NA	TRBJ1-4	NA	TGTGCCAGCAGTTTATATACGGGACATCAAGAAAAACTGTTTTTT	CASSLYTGHQEKLFF
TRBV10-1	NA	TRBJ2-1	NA	TGCGCCAGCAGTGAGTCAGGGGATACCTCCTACAATGAGCAGTTCTTC	CASSESGDTSYNEQFF
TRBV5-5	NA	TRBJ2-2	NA	TGTGCCAGCAGCTGGGCGGGCACCGGGGAGCTGTTTTTT	CASSWAGTGELFF
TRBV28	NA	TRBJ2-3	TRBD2	TGTGCCAGCAGTTCAAAACTAGCGGGGGGAGAAGATACGCAGTATTTT	CASSSKLAGGEDTQYF
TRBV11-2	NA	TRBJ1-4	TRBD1	TGTGCCAGCACCCGGACAGGTGACCCCAAAACTAATGAAAAACTGTTTTTT	CASTRTGDPKTNEKLFF
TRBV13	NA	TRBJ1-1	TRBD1	TGTGCCAGCAGGTCGGGACAGGGGAGGAGGAACACTGAAGCTTTCTTT	CASRSGQGRRNTEAFF
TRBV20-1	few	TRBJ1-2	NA	TGCAGTGCTGACTCAGGGGACGGCTACACCTTC	CSADSGDGYTF
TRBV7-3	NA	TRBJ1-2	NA	TGTGCCAGCAGCTCATACCAGGACTATGGCTACACCTTC	CASSSYQDYGYTF
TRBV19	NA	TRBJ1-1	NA	TGTGCCAGTAAGGCCTCTTCCACAGGGCCCACTGAAGCTTTCTTT	CASKASSTGPTEAFF
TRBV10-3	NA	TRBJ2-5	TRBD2	TGTGCCATCAGTGAGTCGACTAGCTGGTTGTTGGGGGAGACCCAGTACTTC	CAISESTSWLLGETQYF
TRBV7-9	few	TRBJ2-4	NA	TGTGCCAGCAGCGGAGAATGGGACAAACAAGCCAAAAACATTCAGTACTTC	CASSGEWDKQAKNIQYF
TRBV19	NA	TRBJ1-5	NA	TGTGCCAGTAGTACCCCTCCTTGGGAGGGGCATAATCAGCCCCAGCATTTT	CASSTPPWEGHNQPQHF
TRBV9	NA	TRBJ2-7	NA	TGTGCCAGCAGCGTAGTCTATGGGCCCCCGGCCGAGCAGTACTTC	CASSVVYGPPAEQYF
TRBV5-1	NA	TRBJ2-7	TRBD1	TGCGCCAGCAGCCAGCCACGACAGGGTGTCCACGAGCAGTACTTC	CASSQPRQGVHEQYF
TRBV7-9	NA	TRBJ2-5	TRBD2	TGTGCCAGCAGCGAAGCGGGGGGGCTTGAGACCCAGTACTTC	CASSEAGGLETQYF
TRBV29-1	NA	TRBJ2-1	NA	TGCAGCGTTGATTATGTCGTATTCGGGACACTGTCCTACAATGAGCAGTTCTTC	CSVDYVVFGTLSYNEQFF
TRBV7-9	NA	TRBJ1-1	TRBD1	TGTGCCAGCAGCCTAACCCGGACAGGAGCTTTCTTT	CASSLTRTGAFF
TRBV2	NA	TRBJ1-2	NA	TGTGCCAGCAGTGCGACCGGGGAATATGGCTACACCTTC	CASSATGEYGYTF
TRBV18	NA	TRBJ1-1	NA	TGTGCCAGCTCACCGATCGAACAGGGTGGGACTGAAGCTTTCTTT	CASSPIEQGGTEAFF